A single sample gave rise to the 25 T cell receptor beta chains below, sequenced in a study of CD8+CD57+ T cells in acquired aplastic anemia. The sequenced patients had an expansion of CD8+CD57+ cells seen by flow cytometry. The study profiled TCR beta VDJ and CDR3 using genomic DNA as template. MiXCR was run by TCRdb on the reads, yielding one entry per CDR3 protein. The table records about 160,000 distinct CDR3 sequences, 40% to 55% of them present only once. The sample was sorted CD4+, CD8+, or CD8+CD57+ T cells (not recorded which) from PBMCs. The receptors here all came from a human donor with aplastic anemia.

V and J are TRBV5-1 and TRBJ1-2, with unresolved D. The length of the CDR3 is 11 residues. The germline CDR1 and CDR2 sequences are SGHRS and YFSETQ. Trimming shortened V by 4 bases and J by 6 bases, and 7 bases separated the two germline ends. CDR3 coding DNA: TGCGCCAGCAGCGCGGACCATGGCTACACCTTC. Translating it yields CASSADHGYTF.

The V call is TRBV19, the J call TRBJ2-5; no clear D. The V and J ends lost 1 base and 5 bases respectively, with 11 bases between them. The CDR3 is 14 residues long. Germline-derived CDR1 and CDR2 are LNHDA and SQIVND (reference sequence). CDR3 sequence: CASSIVWAWETQYF. As DNA, the CDR3 is TGTGCCAGTAGTATAGTCTGGGCGTGGGAGACCCAGTACTTC.

This clonotype came up once. This clone may be a read error of a much larger clone one base away. V usage is TRBV5-1 and J usage is TRBJ1-1; TRBD1 matches at 8 bases. Unmatched junction bases numbered 7, after V lost 5 bases and J lost 4 bases. The CDR3 length is 14 residues. CDR1 and CDR2 (germline): SGHRS, YFSETQ. For the CDR3, the DNA is TGCGCCAGCAGGAACAGGGGGGGGACCACTGAAGCTTTCTTT. Translated: CASRNRGGTTEAFF.

This rearrangement joins TRBV12-5 to TRBJ1-6; the D gene is possibly TRBD1 (6 bases). V shed 4 bases and J shed 9 bases, with 10 bases lying between them. The CDR3 is 13 amino acids. Germline V lookup: CDR1 LGHNT, CDR2 FRNRAP. The CDR3 coding sequence is TGTGCTAGTGGTTCCTTACAGGGTTCACCCCTCCACTTT. This gives the protein CASGSLQGSPLHF.

The table lists this clonotype with a count of one. At one of its ends the junction is not consistent with the germline gene, which may arise from a read error. The rearrangement links TRBV7-6 to TRBJ2-7; D call uncertain. From germline, CDR1 is SGHVS and CDR2 FNYEAQ. The CDR3 runs 14 residues. CDR3 sequence (DNA): TGCGCCAGCAGCCCCTCCTCACTATTCTACGAGCAGTACTTC. Protein sequence: CASSPSSLFYEQYF.

The chain recombines TRBV10-2 with TRBJ1-5; tentatively, D is TRBD1 (6 bases). The CDR3 is made up of 14 amino acids. Per the germline V gene, CDR1 is WSHSY and CDR2 is SAAADI. V lost 6 bases and J lost 4, with 13 bases in between. Here the CDR3 reads CASSPKQGNQPQHF. The DNA of the CDR3 is TGCGCCAGCAGCCCCAAACAGGGAAATCAGCCCCAGCATTTT.

This clonotype turned up a few times. The chain combines TRBV2 with TRBJ2-1; tentative D call: TRBD2 (7 bases). The CDR3 consists of 15 residues. Between the trimmed V and J ends, which lost 0 bases and 8 bases, there was a span of 14 bases. Germline V gene lookup returns CDR1 SNHLY and CDR2 FYNNEI. CDR3 DNA sequence: TGTGCCAGCAGTGAAGCGAGAGGCGGGGGCTATGAGCAGTTCTTC. Protein: CASSEARGGGYEQFF.

The chain carries TRBV10-2 and TRBJ2-7; the D gene is possibly TRBD1 (7 bases). V was trimmed by 6 bases and J by 5 bases, leaving 17 bases between them. The V gene's germline CDR1 is WSHSY and CDR2 SAAADI. This CDR3 region has 14 residues. The CDR3 nucleotides are TGCGCCAGCAGGATCGCGGAGGGGGCACACGAGCAGTACTTC. This translates into CASRIAEGAHEQYF.

A note on this clonotype: One end of the junction is discordant with germline, which a read error may explain. This rearrangement joins TRBV27 to TRBJ2-2; D assignment may be TRBD1 or TRBD2 (5 bases each). The germline V gene has CDR1 MNHEY and CDR2 SMNVEV (reference sequence). The CDR3 contains 14 residues. For the CDR3, the DNA is TGTGCCAGCACCTCTCTCGTAGGGGCCGGGGAGCTGGTTTTT. It specifies CASTSLVGAGELVF.

The V gene is TRBV2, the J gene TRBJ2-7, with D maybe TRBD1 (6 bases). Germline values: CDR1 SNHLY, CDR2 FYNNEI. The V and J ends lost 1 base and 3 bases respectively, with 7 bases between them. The CDR3 sequence is 13 residues long. CDR3 region: CASSEGTDYEQYF. The CDR3 DNA follows: TGTGCCAGCAGTGAAGGGACAGACTACGAGCAGTACTTC.

V and J are TRBV19 and TRBJ2-7, with D unresolved. There are 14 residues in the CDR3. Per the germline V gene, CDR1 is LNHDA and CDR2 is SQIVND (reference sequence). Trimming removed 3 bases from V and 0 bases from J, with 9 bases in between. The CDR3 DNA is TGTGCCAGTAGTATCCTAGGCAGCTCCTACGAGCAGTACTTC. It is translated as CASSILGSSYEQYF.

The V and J genes are TRBV11-3 and TRBJ1-2, with a tentative D call TRBD1 (5 bases). CDR1 and CDR2 (germline): SGHNT, YENEEA. This CDR3 is 14 amino acids long. V lost 1 base, J lost 6 bases, and 12 bases lay in between. CDR3 in DNA: TGTGCCAGCAGCTTAGGGGCAGGGAATGATGGCTACACCTTC. Its translation: CASSLGAGNDGYTF.

The sample holds many counts of this clonotype. A much larger clonotype is one base distant, so this may be a read error. The chain carries TRBV29-1 and TRBJ1-2; 8 positions agree with TRBD1. The CDR3 is 12 amino acids. The J segment lost 7 bases and the V segment lost 4 bases, leaving 5 bases of the junction unmatched. Germline CDR1 SQVTM, CDR2 ANQGSEA. The CDR3: CSVGSGGGGYTF. For the CDR3, the DNA is TGCAGCGTTGGCTCAGGGGGCGGTGGCTACACCTTC.

The chain has TRBV7-3 and TRBJ1-4; TRBD1 matches 7 bases. This CDR3 region has 14 residues. V shed 5 bases, J shed 7 bases, and the junction held 7 bases outside the gene matches. In germline, CDR1 is SGHTA, CDR2 FQGTGA. CDR3 sequence: CASSMGQFPEKLFF. Here the CDR3 DNA reads TGTGCCAGCAGCATGGGACAGTTCCCTGAAAAACTGTTTTTT.

Remarks on this clonotype: One end of the junction is discordant with germline, which a read error may explain. The V and J genes are TRBV12-3 or TRBV12-4 and TRBJ1-1, with TRBD1 matching over 12 bases. The CDR3 loop spans 18 amino acids. In DNA, the CDR3 is TGTGCCAGCAGCTTAGCGGGACAGGGGGCGCGGGGGGTCACTGAAGCTTTCTTT. It translates to CASSLAGQGARGVTEAFF.

This chain connects TRBV15 to TRBJ2-6; no clear D gene. The CDR3 is 13 residues long. Germline CDR1 is LNHNV and CDR2 is YYDKDF (reference sequence). The germline V and J ends were trimmed by 0 bases and 3 bases, with 0 bases remaining between them. This CDR3 reads CATSRDGANVLTF. For the CDR3, the DNA is TGTGCCACCAGCAGAGATGGGGCCAACGTCCTGACTTTC.

V usage is TRBV19 and J usage is TRBJ1-4, with 7 bases identical to TRBD1. The V gene end was trimmed by 6 bases and the J gene end by 6 bases; junction bases not matched to a gene: 4. Germline assignment: CDR1 LNHDA and CDR2 SQIVND (reference sequence). This CDR3 spans 13 amino acids. CDR3 nucleotide sequence: TGTGCCAGTAGGACAGGGCTCGATGAAAAACTGTTTTTT. It is translated as CASRTGLDEKLFF.

This clonotype was seen many times. This chain joins TRBV12-3 or TRBV12-4 and TRBJ1-1, with TRBD1 identical over 7 bases. The CDR3 contains 15 residues. V lost 5 bases and J lost 5; bases outside the gene matches: 11. The CDR3 protein is CASSPHQQGTTEAFF. CDR3 sequence (DNA): TGTGCCAGCAGTCCCCACCAACAGGGGACAACTGAAGCTTTCTTT.

In the case of this clonotype: Possible read error: a much larger clone is one base away. J is TRBJ1-6 and V is TRBV5-4; 8 nucleotides align to TRBD1. Germline loops: CDR1 SGHNT, CDR2 YYREEE (reference sequence). The J segment lost 10 bases and the V segment lost 6 bases, leaving 12 bases of the junction unmatched. CDR3 length equals 15 residues. CDR3: CASNSQGARGSPLHF. CDR3 nucleotide sequence: TGTGCCAGCAACAGCCAGGGGGCTCGAGGGTCACCCCTCCACTTT. Using reference TRBV5-4 and TRBJ1-6 for the parts outside the CDR3, the full variable domain is ETGVTQSPTHLIKTRGQQVTLRCSSQSGHNTVSWYQQALGQGPQFIFQYYREEENGRGNFPPRFSGLQFPNYSSELNVNALELDDSALYLCASNSQGARGSPLHFGNGTRLTVT.

The V call is TRBV2, the J call TRBJ1-1; D perhaps matches TRBD1 (6 bases). Germline lookup yields CDR1 SNHLY and CDR2 FYNNEI. This CDR3 is built from 14 residues. Between the trimmed V and J ends, which lost 0 bases and 9 bases, there was a span of 14 bases. The CDR3 loop reads CASSEALQGQQAFF. The CDR3 DNA reads TGTGCCAGCAGTGAAGCGCTTCAAGGACAGCAAGCTTTCTTT. The variable domain in full, with the rest retrieved from reference TRBV2 and TRBJ1-1, is EPEVTQTPSHQVTQMGQEVILRCVPISNHLYFYWYRQILGQKVEFLVSFYNNEISEKSEIFDDQFSVERPDGSNFTLKIRSTKLEDSAMYFCASSEALQGQQAFFGQGTRLTVV.

As to this clonotype: This may be a read error: a much more frequent sequence differs by one nucleotide. Since no conserved phenylalanine or tryptophan closes the CDR3, a read error is the likely cause. This chain connects TRBV6-5 to TRBJ1-3; D not resolved. Germline-derived CDR1 and CDR2 are MNHEY and SVGAGI. The V and J ends lost 0 bases and 3 bases respectively, with 9 bases between them. This CDR3 is built from 15 residues. CDR3 nucleotide sequence: TGTGCCAGCAGTTACTCGAGTGGGAATGGAAACACCATATATCTT. Its translation is CASSYSSGNGNTIYL.

A note on this clonotype: A much more abundant neighbour one base away suggests this may be a read error. The chain links TRBV5-8 to TRBJ1-1; the match to TRBD1 covers 7 bases. CDR3 length equals 12 residues. Germline V gene lookup returns CDR1 SGHTS and CDR2 YDEGEE. This CDR3 is CASLTGVTGAFF. The CDR3 bases are TGTGCCAGCCTAACAGGGGTAACTGGAGCTTTCTTT.

The table lists this clonotype with many counts. The chain uses TRBV24-1 and TRBJ2-3; D is possibly TRBD2 (6 bases). Germline CDR1 KGHDR, CDR2 SFDVKD. The CDR3 is 17 amino acids. Trimming left V 2 bases short and J 2 bases short, with 16 bases between. The CDR3, as DNA: TGTGCCACCAGTGATTCCAGCTCCGGGACTTCCACAGATACGCAGTATTTT. This gives the protein CATSDSSSGTSTDTQYF.

The rearrangement joins TRBV24-1 to TRBJ2-3; D perhaps matches TRBD2 (6 bases). Trimming shortened V by 3 bases and J by 4 bases, and 7 bases separated the two germline ends. The CDR3 sequence is 13 residues long. CDR1 and CDR2 (germline): KGHDR, SFDVKD. CDR3 region: CATSDVAADTQYF. The CDR3 DNA is TGTGCCACCAGTGATGTAGCGGCAGATACGCAGTATTTT.

This clonotype came up many times. The chain is built from TRBV7-3 and TRBJ2-1, with 7 bases aligning to TRBD1. V shed 5 bases, J shed 3 bases, and the junction held 4 bases outside the gene matches. The CDR3 runs 14 residues. Per germline, CDR1 SGHTA and CDR2 FQGTGA. Here the CDR3 DNA reads TGTGCCAGCAGCCGGGACAGCCTCTACAATGAGCAGTTCTTC. As protein: CASSRDSLYNEQFF.